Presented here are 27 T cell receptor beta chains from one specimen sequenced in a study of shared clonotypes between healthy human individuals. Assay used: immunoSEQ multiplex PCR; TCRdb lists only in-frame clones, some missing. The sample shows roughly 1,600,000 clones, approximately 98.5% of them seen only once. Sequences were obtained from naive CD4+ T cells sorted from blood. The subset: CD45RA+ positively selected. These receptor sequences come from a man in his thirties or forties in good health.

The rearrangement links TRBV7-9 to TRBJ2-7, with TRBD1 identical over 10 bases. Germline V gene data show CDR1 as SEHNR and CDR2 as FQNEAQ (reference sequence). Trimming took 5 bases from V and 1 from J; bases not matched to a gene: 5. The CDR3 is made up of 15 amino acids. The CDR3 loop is CASSNRDRGSYEQYF. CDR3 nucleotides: TGTGCCAGCAGCAACCGGGACAGGGGTTCCTACGAGCAGTACTTC.

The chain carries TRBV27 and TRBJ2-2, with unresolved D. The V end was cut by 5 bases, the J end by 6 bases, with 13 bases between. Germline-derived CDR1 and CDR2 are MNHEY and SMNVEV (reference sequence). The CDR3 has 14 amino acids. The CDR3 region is CASSVSRPPGELFF. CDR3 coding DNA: TGTGCCAGCAGTGTGAGCCGACCGCCCGGGGAGCTGTTTTTT.

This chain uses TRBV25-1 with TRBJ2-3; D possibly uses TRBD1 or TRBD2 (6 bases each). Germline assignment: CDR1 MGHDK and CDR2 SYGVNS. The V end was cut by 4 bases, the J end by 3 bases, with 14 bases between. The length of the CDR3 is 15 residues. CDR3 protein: CASSGTTGRTDTQYF. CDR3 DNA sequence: TGTGCCAGCAGTGGGACTACAGGGAGGACAGATACGCAGTATTTT. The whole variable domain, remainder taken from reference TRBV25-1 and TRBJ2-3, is EADIYQTPRYLVIGTGKKITLECSQTMGHDKMYWYQQDPGMELHLIHYSYGVNSTEKGDLSSESTVSRIRTEHFPLTLESARPSHTSQYLCASSGTTGRTDTQYFGPGTRLTVL.

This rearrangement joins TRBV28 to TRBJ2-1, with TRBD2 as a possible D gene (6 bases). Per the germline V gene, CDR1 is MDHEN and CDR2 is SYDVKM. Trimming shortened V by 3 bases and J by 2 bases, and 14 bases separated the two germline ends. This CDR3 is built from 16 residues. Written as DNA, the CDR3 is TGTGCCAGCAGTTTCCCTCCTAGCGTTACCTACAATGAGCAGTTCTTC. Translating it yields CASSFPPSVTYNEQFF.

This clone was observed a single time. The CDR3 region has the DNA TGTGCCAGCAGCCCCCGACAGGGGCTTTCCTACAATGAGCAGTTCTTC. Amino acid sequence: CASSPRQGLSYNEQFF. The J gene is TRBJ2-1, the V gene TRBV9; 8 positions match TRBD1. V was clipped by 4 bases and J by 1 base; unmatched bases: 7. Germline V gives CDR1 SGDLS, CDR2 YYNGEE. The CDR3 length is 16 residues. The full variable domain, completed using reference TRBV9 and TRBJ2-1, is DSGVTQTPKHLITATGQRVTLRCSPRSGDLSVYWYQQSLDQGLQFLIQYYNGEERAKGNILERFSAQQFPDLHSELNLSSLELGDSALYFCASSPRQGLSYNEQFFGPGTRLTVL.

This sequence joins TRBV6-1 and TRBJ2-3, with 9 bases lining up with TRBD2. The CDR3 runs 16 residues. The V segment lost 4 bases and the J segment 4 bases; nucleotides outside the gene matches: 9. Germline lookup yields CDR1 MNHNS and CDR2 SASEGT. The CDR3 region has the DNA TGTGCCAGCAGTGGCCAACCGGGACTAGCAGCAGATACGCAGTATTTT. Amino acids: CASSGQPGLAADTQYF.

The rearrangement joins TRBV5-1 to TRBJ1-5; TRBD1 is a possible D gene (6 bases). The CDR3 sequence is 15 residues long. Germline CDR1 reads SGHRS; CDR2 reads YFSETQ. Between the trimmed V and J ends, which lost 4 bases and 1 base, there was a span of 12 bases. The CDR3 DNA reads TGCGCCAGCAGCCCACAGGGCTCCAGCAATCAGCCCCAGCATTTT. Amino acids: CASSPQGSSNQPQHF.

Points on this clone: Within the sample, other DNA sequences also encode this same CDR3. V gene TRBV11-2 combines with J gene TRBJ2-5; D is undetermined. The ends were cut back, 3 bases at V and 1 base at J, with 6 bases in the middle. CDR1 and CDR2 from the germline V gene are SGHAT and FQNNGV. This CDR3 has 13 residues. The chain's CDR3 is CASSLQGQETQYF. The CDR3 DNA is TGTGCCAGCAGCTTGCAAGGCCAAGAGACCCAGTACTTC.

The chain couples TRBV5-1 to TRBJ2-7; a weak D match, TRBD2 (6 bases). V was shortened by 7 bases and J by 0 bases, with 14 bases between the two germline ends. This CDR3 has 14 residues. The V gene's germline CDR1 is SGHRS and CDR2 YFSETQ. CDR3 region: CASRLEDYSYEQYF. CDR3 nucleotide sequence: TGCGCCAGCCGGCTGGAGGACTACTCCTACGAGCAGTACTTC.

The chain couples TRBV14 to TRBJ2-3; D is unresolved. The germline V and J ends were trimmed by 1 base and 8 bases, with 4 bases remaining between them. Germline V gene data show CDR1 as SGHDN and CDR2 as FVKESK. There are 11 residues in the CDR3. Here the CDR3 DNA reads TGTGCCAGCAGCCAAGTGCTTACGCAGTATTTT. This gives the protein CASSQVLTQYF.

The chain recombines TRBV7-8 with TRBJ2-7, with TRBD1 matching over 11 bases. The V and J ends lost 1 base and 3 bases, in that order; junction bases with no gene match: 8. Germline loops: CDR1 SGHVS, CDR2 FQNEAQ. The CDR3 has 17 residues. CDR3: CASSLELPGQGGYEQYF. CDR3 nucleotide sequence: TGTGCCAGCAGCTTAGAACTTCCGGGACAGGGGGGCTACGAGCAGTACTTC. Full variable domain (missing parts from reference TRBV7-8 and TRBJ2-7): GAGVSQSPRYKVAKRGQDVALRCDPISGHVSLFWYQQALGQGPEFLTYFQNEAQLDKSGLPSDRFFAERPEGSVSTLKIQRTQQEDSAVYLCASSLELPGQGGYEQYFGPGTRLTVT.

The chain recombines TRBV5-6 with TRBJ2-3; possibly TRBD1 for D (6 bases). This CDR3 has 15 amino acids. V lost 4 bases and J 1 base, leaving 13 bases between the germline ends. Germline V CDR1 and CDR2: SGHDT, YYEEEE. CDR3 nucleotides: TGTGCCAGCAGCCCCGACCGACAGGGCACAGATACGCAGTATTTT. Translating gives CASSPDRQGTDTQYF.

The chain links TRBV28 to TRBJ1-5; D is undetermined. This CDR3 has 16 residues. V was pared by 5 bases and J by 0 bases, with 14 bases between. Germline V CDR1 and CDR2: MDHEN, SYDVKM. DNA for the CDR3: TGTGCCAGCAGTCCCTCTATGAGGTATAGCAATCAGCCCCAGCATTTT. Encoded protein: CASSPSMRYSNQPQHF.

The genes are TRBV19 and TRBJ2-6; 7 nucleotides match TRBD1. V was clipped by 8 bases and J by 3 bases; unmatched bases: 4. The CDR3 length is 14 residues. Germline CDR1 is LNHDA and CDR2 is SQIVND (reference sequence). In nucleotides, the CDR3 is TGTGCCAGTTCTCACAGGGGTGGGGCCAACGTCCTGACTTTC. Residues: CASSHRGGANVLTF.

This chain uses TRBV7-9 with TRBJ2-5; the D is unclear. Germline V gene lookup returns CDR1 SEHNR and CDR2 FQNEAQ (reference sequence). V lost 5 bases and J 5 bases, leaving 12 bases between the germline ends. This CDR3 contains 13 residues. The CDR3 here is CASSQINGETQYF. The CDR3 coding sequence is TGTGCCAGCAGCCAGATTAATGGGGAGACCCAGTACTTC. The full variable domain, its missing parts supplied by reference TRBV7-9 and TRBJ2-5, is DTGVSQNPRHKITKRGQNVTFRCDPISEHNRLYWYRQTLGQGPEFLTYFQNEAQLEKSRLLSDRFSAERPKGSFSTLEIQRTEQGDSAMYLCASSQINGETQYFGPGTRLLVL.

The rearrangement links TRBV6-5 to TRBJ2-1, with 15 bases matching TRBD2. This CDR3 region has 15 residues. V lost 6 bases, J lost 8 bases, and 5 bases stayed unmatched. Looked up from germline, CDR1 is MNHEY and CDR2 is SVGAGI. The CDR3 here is CASRWTSGRGDEQFF. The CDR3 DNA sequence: TGTGCCAGCAGATGGACTAGCGGGAGGGGTGATGAGCAGTTCTTC.

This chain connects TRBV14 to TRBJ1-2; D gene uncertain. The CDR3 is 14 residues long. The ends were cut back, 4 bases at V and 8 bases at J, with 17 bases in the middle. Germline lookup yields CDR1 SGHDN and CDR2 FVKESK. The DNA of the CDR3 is TGTGCCAGCAGCCCTACGGTATGGGTGGAGGGCTACACCTTC. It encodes CASSPTVWVEGYTF.

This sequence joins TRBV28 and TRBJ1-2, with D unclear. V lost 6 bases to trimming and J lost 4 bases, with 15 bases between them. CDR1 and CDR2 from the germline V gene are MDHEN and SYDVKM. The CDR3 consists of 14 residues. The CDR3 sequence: CASRRGLGSYGYTF. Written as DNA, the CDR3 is TGTGCCAGCAGGCGAGGACTAGGGAGCTATGGCTACACCTTC.

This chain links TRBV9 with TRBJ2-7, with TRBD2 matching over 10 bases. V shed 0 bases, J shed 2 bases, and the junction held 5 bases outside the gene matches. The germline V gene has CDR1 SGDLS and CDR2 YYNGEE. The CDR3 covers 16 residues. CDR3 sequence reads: CASSVAIAGGPYEQYF. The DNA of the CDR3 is TGTGCCAGCAGCGTAGCTATAGCGGGAGGTCCCTACGAGCAGTACTTC. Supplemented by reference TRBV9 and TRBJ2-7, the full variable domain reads DSGVTQTPKHLITATGQRVTLRCSPRSGDLSVYWYQQSLDQGLQFLIQYYNGEERAKGNILERFSAQQFPDLHSELNLSSLELGDSALYFCASSVAIAGGPYEQYFGPGTRLTVT.

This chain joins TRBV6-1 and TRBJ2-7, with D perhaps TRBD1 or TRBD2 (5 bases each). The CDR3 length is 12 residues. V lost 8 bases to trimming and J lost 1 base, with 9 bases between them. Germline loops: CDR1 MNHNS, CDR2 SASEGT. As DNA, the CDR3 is TGTGCCAGCGAGGGGTTATCCTACGAGCAGTACTTC. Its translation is CASEGLSYEQYF.

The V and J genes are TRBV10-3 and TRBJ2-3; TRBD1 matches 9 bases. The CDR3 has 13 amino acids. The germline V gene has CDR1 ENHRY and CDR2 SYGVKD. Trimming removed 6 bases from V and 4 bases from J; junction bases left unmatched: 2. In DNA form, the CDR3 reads TGTGCCATCAGCAGACAGGGGGCAGATACGCAGTATTTT. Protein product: CAISRQGADTQYF.

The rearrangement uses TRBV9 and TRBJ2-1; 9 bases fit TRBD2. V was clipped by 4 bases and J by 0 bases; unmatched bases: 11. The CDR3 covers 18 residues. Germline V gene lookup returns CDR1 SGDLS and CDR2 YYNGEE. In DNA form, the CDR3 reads TGTGCCAGCAGCCGGGGAGCGGGAGGCCAAGGCTCCTACAATGAGCAGTTCTTC. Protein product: CASSRGAGGQGSYNEQFF.

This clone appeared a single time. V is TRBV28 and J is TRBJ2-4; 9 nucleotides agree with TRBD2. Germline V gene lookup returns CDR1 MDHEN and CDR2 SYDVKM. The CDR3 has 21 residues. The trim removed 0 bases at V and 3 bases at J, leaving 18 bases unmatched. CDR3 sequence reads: CASSLWGRMREGGGDKNIQYF. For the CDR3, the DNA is TGTGCCAGCAGTTTATGGGGAAGGATGCGGGAGGGCGGGGGTGACAAAAACATTCAGTACTTC.

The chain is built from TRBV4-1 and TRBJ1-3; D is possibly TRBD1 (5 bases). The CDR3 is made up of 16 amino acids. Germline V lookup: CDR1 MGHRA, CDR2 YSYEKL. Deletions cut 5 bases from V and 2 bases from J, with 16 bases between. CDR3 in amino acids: CASSTKQGSTGNTIYF. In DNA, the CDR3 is TGCGCCAGCAGCACGAAGCAGGGTAGTACTGGAAACACCATATATTTT.

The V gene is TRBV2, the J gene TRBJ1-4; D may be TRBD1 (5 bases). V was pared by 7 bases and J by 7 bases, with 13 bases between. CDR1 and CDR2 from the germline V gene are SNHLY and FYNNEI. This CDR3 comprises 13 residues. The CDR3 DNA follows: TGTGCCAGCAAGGAGGGGATCGGTGAAAAACTGTTTTTT. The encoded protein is CASKEGIGEKLFF.

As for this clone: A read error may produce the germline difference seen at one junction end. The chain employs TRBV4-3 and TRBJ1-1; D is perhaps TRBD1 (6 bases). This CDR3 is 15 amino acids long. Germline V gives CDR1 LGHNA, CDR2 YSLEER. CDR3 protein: CASSKESRGNTEAFF. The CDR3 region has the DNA TGCGCCAGCAGCAAAGAGTCCAGGGGGAACACTGAAGCTTTCTTT.

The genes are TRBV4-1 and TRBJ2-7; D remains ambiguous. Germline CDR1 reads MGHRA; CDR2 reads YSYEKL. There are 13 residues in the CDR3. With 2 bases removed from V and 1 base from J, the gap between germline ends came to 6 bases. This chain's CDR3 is CASSQLRSYEQYF. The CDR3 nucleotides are TGCGCCAGCAGCCAACTCAGGTCCTACGAGCAGTACTTC.